The 18 T cell receptor beta chains reported below all come from one sample, sequenced in a study of Ad26.COV2.S vaccination and SARS-CoV-2 variants. The treatment: about 20 received Ad26.COV2.S at low or high dose, single or two shots; about 5 received placebo; per-sample allocation not given. Sampling was performed 63 days after the first vaccine or placebo injection. This table comes from immunoSEQ multiplex PCR, and its TCRdb copy is limited to in-frame clones, with some not included. The sample records roughly 420,000 clones, 70% to 90% being singletons. This material consisted of peripheral blood, taken in a trial of Ad26.COV2.S vaccine versus placebo. Receptor source: a person between 18 and 65 years old who received the Ad26.COV2.S COVID-19 vaccine or a placebo.

The rearrangement uses TRBV6-6 and TRBJ1-5, with D unresolved. Germline assignment: CDR1 MNHNY and CDR2 SVGAGI (reference sequence). The V gene lost 2 bases and the J gene lost 1 base, with 9 bases spanning the gap. The CDR3 loop spans 15 amino acids. CDR3 sequence (DNA): TGTGCCAGCAGTTACAAACAGCCAAGCAATCAGCCCCAGCATTTT. This gives the protein CASSYKQPSNQPQHF.

J is TRBJ1-4 and V is TRBV9, with TRBD1 identical over 9 bases. Unmatched junction bases numbered 9, after V lost 3 bases and J lost 3 bases. Germline-derived CDR1 and CDR2 are SGDLS and YYNGEE. The CDR3 runs 17 residues. The CDR3 loop is CASSATGGASPNEKLFF. The CDR3 DNA sequence: TGTGCCAGCAGCGCTACAGGGGGCGCCTCGCCTAATGAAAAACTGTTTTTT.

This clone was found a few times. V gene TRBV9 combines with J gene TRBJ1-6; TRBD1 aligns across 7 bases. Germline values: CDR1 SGDLS, CDR2 YYNGEE. Trimming at V came to 0 bases and at J to 5 bases, leaving 8 bases not matched to a gene. This CDR3 has 17 amino acids. DNA for the CDR3: TGTGCCAGCAGCGTAGAGGGGACAGTGCGAAATAATTCACCCCTCCACTTT. It encodes CASSVEGTVRNNSPLHF. Full variable domain (remainder filled in from reference TRBV9 and TRBJ1-6): DSGVTQTPKHLITATGQRVTLRCSPRSGDLSVYWYQQSLDQGLQFLIQYYNGEERAKGNILERFSAQQFPDLHSELNLSSLELGDSALYFCASSVEGTVRNNSPLHFGNGTRLTVT.

The chain employs TRBV29-1 and TRBJ2-7, with 7 positions matching TRBD1. After removal of 5 bases from V and 2 bases from J, the junction contained 9 bases not matched to a gene. Germline CDR1 reads SQVTM; CDR2 reads ANQGSEA. The CDR3 consists of 14 residues. The CDR3: CSVFGDSQTYEQYF. DNA for the CDR3: TGCAGCGTTTTTGGGGACAGCCAAACCTACGAGCAGTACTTC.

The chain combines TRBV19 with TRBJ1-5; perhaps TRBD1 as D (6 bases). The CDR3 has 14 amino acids. Trimming took 5 bases from V and 3 from J, leaving 11 bases between them. Germline loops: CDR1 LNHDA, CDR2 SQIVND (reference sequence). In nucleotides, the CDR3 is TGTGCCAGTAGTGGGCAGGGGTCCAATCAGCCCCAGCATTTT. Protein sequence: CASSGQGSNQPQHF.

V usage is TRBV6-5 and J usage is TRBJ1-1; D gene ambiguous. The germline V and J ends were trimmed by 5 bases and 4 bases, with 17 bases remaining between them. This CDR3 contains 15 residues. Germline V gene sequence: CDR1 MNHEY, CDR2 SVGAGI. CDR3 loop: CASSPNPIVGTEAFF. As DNA, the CDR3 is TGTGCCAGCAGTCCTAACCCGATAGTGGGCACTGAAGCTTTCTTT.

V usage is TRBV18 and J usage is TRBJ1-2; possibly TRBD1 for D (5 bases). In germline, CDR1 is KGHSH, CDR2 LQKENI. The CDR3 spans 14 residues. V gave up 4 bases and J gave up 3 bases, with 12 bases separating them. CDR3 protein: CASSLTTDYYGYTF. The CDR3 DNA follows: TGTGCCAGCTCACTCACGACAGACTACTATGGCTACACCTTC.

The chain combines TRBV7-3 with TRBJ2-3, with 8 nucleotides matching TRBD2. Germline CDR1 SGHTA, CDR2 FQGTGA. Unmatched junction bases numbered 9, after V lost 5 bases and J lost 5 bases. CDR3 length: 15 residues. The CDR3 sequence: CASSPTGTSGDTQYF. Written as DNA, the CDR3 is TGTGCCAGCAGCCCCACCGGGACTAGTGGAGATACGCAGTATTTT.

The CDR3 DNA follows: TGTGCCAGCAGTGGGGCGGGGGACCTCACCGGGGAGCTGTTTTTT. Translated: CASSGAGDLTGELFF. V gene TRBV6-2 or TRBV6-3 combines with J gene TRBJ2-2; 7 positions agree with TRBD2. CDR1 is MNHEY, CDR2 SVGEGT, per germline. CDR3 length: 15 residues. V gave up 5 bases and J gave up 4 bases; unmatched junction bases: 7.

The chain couples TRBV27 to TRBJ1-4, with D perhaps TRBD1 (6 bases). This CDR3 has 13 residues. Looked up from germline, CDR1 is MNHEY and CDR2 is SMNVEV (reference sequence). The V and J ends lost 3 bases and 11 bases respectively, with 13 bases between them. This chain's CDR3 is CASSFARGRKLFF. The CDR3 DNA follows: TGTGCCAGCAGTTTCGCCAGGGGACGGAAACTGTTTTTT.

There are a few counts of this clone. The V call is TRBV4-3, the J call TRBJ2-2, with D hard to call. The CDR3 totals 19 residues. Germline CDR1 LGHNA, CDR2 YSLEER. The V end was cut by 1 base, the J end by 2 bases, with 20 bases between. For the CDR3, the DNA is TGCGCCAGCAGCCAAGTGGTGAATACCGGAGCTGCAAACACCGGGGAGCTGTTTTTT. Its translation is CASSQVVNTGAANTGELFF.

The chain has TRBV11-2 and TRBJ1-2; 8 bases match TRBD1. The CDR3 length is 15 residues. With V trimmed by 4 bases and J by 6 bases, 10 bases remained unmatched. Germline V lookup: CDR1 SGHAT, CDR2 FQNNGV. The chain's CDR3 is CASSSSPGGEDGYTF. CDR3 nucleotides: TGTGCCAGCAGCTCCTCGCCAGGGGGCGAAGATGGCTACACCTTC.

The J gene is TRBJ1-1, the V gene TRBV27; the match to TRBD1 covers 8 bases. CDR1 and CDR2 from the germline V gene are MNHEY and SMNVEV (reference sequence). V dropped 0 bases and J dropped 2; count of bases not matched to a gene: 2. This CDR3 comprises 15 residues. CDR3 in DNA: TGTGCCAGCAGTTTATCCGGGACAGGAAACACTGAAGCTTTCTTT. Its protein is CASSLSGTGNTEAFF.

The chain links TRBV21-1 to TRBJ1-5. TRBV21-1 is classified as a pseudogene. This CDR3 contains 16 residues. CDR3 sequence: CASSKPGGGSNQPQHF. The CDR3, as DNA: TGTGCCAGCAGCAAGCCCGGGGGTGGGAGCAATCAGCCCCAGCATTTT.

V usage is TRBV13 and J usage is TRBJ2-7; possibly TRBD1 for D (6 bases). With 5 bases removed from V and 5 bases from J, the gap between germline ends came to 19 bases. Germline CDR1 reads PRHDT; CDR2 reads FYEKMQ (reference sequence). This CDR3 is 15 amino acids long. CDR3 coding DNA: TGTGCCAGCAGCCACCGACTGACAGGTATCCACGAGCAGTACTTC. Protein product: CASSHRLTGIHEQYF.

V is TRBV5-5 and J is TRBJ2-7; D assignment may be TRBD1 or TRBD2 (5 bases each). Trimming took 2 bases from V and 2 from J, leaving 14 bases between them. CDR1 SGHKS and CDR2 YYEKEE come from the germline V gene (reference sequence). This CDR3 is built from 15 residues. This CDR3 reads CASSFLSGTTYEQYF. DNA of the CDR3: TGTGCCAGCAGCTTTCTGTCAGGGACGACCTACGAGCAGTACTTC.

The rearrangement uses TRBV4-1 and TRBJ1-6, with 8 bases identical to TRBD1. This CDR3 has 16 amino acids. Per the germline V gene, CDR1 is MGHRA and CDR2 is YSYEKL. J gave up 14 bases and V 0 bases, and 12 bases lay outside the gene matches. For the CDR3, the DNA is TGCGCCAGCAGCCAAGAAGGGGGACAGGTATCCTTCTCCCTCCACTTT. It encodes CASSQEGGQVSFSLHF.

The chain combines TRBV15 with TRBJ1-2; D is unresolved. Germline V CDR1 and CDR2: LNHNV, YYDKDF (reference sequence). Trimming took 0 bases from V and 1 from J, leaving 9 bases between them. The CDR3 runs 15 residues. This CDR3 reads CATSRDKSLNYGYTF. CDR3 nucleotides: TGTGCCACCAGCAGAGATAAGTCCCTTAACTATGGCTACACCTTC.